The subject of this entry is one T cell receptor beta chain. The sample originates from a study of shared clonotypes between healthy human individuals. The assay was immunoSEQ multiplex PCR, and TCRdb's table has in-frame clones only and misses some. The sample lists about 1,500,000 clones; roughly 96% were seen once. Trimming shortened V by 0 bases and J by 4 bases, and 16 bases separated the two germline ends. The germline V gene encodes CDR1 LGHNA and CDR2 YSLEER. The CDR3 extends over 16 amino acids. The source material was naive CD4+ T cells sorted from blood. This sample's subset: CD45RA+ positively selected. This chain connects TRBV4-3 to TRBJ2-7, with D perhaps matching TRBD2 (6 bases). This clonotype was sampled from a man between 25 and 39 years old in good health. CDR3 amino acids: CASSQDWGVIGYEQYF. The CDR3 bases are TGCGCCAGCAGCCAAGACTGGGGGGTTATAGGGTACGAGCAGTACTTC.